This T cell receptor (beta chain) is drawn from a study of shared clonotypes between healthy human individuals. The wider study: Donors consisted of a couple of women and three men between 18 and 49.

This CDR3 has 11 residues. Trimming took 0 bases from V and 9 from J, leaving 0 bases between them. CDR1 and CDR2 from the germline V gene are WSHSY and SAAADI. The table came from immunoSEQ multiplex PCR; TCRdb's copy has only in-frame clones and leaves some out. The sample records approximately 2,300,000 clones, less than 95% being singletons. Sequencing used naive CD4+ T cells from PBMCs. Subset in this sample: CD45RA+ positively selected. The TCR comes from a man in his late teens or twenties in good health. Some clones in this sample may be carry-over from other donors' samples. The rearrangement uses TRBV10-2 and TRBJ1-6; D is ambiguous. In DNA form, the CDR3 reads TGCGCCAGCAGTGAGTCTTCACCCCTCCACTTT. Its translation is CASSESSPLHF.